The present entry profiles one T cell receptor (beta chain) with its context. Its cognate antigen is unknown. The data are from a study of CD8+ T cells in alopecia areata. Study-level background: Tofacitinib was taken orally by treated patients, and the dose was 5 to 10 mg twice daily. General study findings and limits: It was observed that many expanded lesional clones persisted in scalp and blood during tofacitinib. Significant decreases in scalp clonality and expanded CD8+ clones followed tofacitinib treatment.

The V and J ends lost 1 base and 6 bases respectively, with 17 bases between them. Germline lookup yields CDR1 MGHRA and CDR2 YSYEKL. CDR3 length: 16 amino acids. Treatment described: oral pan-JAK inhibitor, 5-10 mg twice daily. Researchers gathered lesional scalp punch biopsies and peripheral blood from patients with alopecia areata. After isolation, RNA underwent reverse transcription to generate cDNA as the sequencing template. Sequencing was performed with immunoSEQ multiplex PCR; in TCRdb, only in-frame clones are kept and a portion is missing. The sample has approximately 140,000 clones, about four fifths seen once.

This rearrangement joins TRBV4-1 to TRBJ2-3, with D maybe TRBD1 (6 bases). This TCR derives from a human donor with alopecia areata. The specimen comprised CD8+ T cells sorted from blood, sampled at week 4, from a patient treated with tofacitinib. The CDR3 spells CASSQGNRALGDTQYF. CDR3 sequence (DNA): TGCGCCAGCAGCCAAGGGAACAGGGCATTAGGGGATACGCAGTATTTT.